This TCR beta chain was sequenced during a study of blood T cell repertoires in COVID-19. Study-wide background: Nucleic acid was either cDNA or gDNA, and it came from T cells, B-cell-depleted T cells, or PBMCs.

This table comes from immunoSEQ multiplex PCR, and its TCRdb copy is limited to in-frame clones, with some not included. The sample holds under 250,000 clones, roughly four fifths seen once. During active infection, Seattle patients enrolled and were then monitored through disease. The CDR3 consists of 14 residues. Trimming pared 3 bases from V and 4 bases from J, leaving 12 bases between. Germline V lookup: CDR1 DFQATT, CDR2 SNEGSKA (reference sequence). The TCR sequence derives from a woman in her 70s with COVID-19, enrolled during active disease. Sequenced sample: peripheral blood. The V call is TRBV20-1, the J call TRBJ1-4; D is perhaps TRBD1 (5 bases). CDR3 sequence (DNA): TGCAGTGCTAGTCTTGGGGCCTTTAATGAAAAACTGTTTTTT. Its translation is CSASLGAFNEKLFF.